This entry is about one TCR beta chain. The source of the sample is a study of memory CD8 T cells in hepatitis C reinfection. Study at large: After reinfection, a couple of primary-infection resolvers became chronically infected. Pre-reinfection sampling occurred 55 to 20 weeks ahead of detected reinfection.

As for time point: pre-reinfection, 55 to 20 weeks before reinfection detection. No in vitro expansion preceded TCR sequencing of the sorted cells. The Montreal HEPCO cohort supplied donors who inject drugs. Total naive CD8 T cells were sorted as viable CD3+ CD8+ CD45RO- cells from a couple of donors. This table comes from immunoSEQ multiplex PCR, and its TCRdb copy is limited to in-frame clones, with some not included. The sample lists about 50,000 clones, under 90% seen once, with roughly 1% in the top ten. CDR3 length: 15 amino acids. After removal of 5 bases from V and 1 base from J, the junction contained 6 bases not matched to a gene. The germline gives CDR1 SEHNR, CDR2 FQNEAQ (reference sequence).

The source is a man between 18 and 29 years old with hepatitis C virus infection. Sequenced input: naive CD8+ T cells sorted from blood. This chain joins TRBV7-9 and TRBJ2-3; 7 nucleotides agree with TRBD1. CDR3 protein: CASSQDRVRTDTQYF. CDR3 coding DNA: TGTGCCAGCAGCCAAGACAGGGTTCGCACAGATACGCAGTATTTT.